This TCR beta chain is drawn from a study of T cell changes during pregnancy in multiple sclerosis. The CDR3 consists of 14 residues. Germline V gene lookup returns CDR1 SGHKS and CDR2 YYEKEE (reference sequence). With V trimmed by 4 bases and J by 2 bases, 6 bases remained unmatched. Here immunoSEQ multiplex PCR was the method, and the copy in TCRdb shows in-frame clones only, minus some. The table records some 57,000 clones, 90% of them present only once. This clone occurred a few times. This chain uses TRBV5-5 with TRBJ2-7; 7 nucleotides agree with TRBD1. Sequencing used peripheral blood, obtained in the first trimester of pregnancy. The source of this sequence is a female donor in good health, enrolled as a control in a pregnancy study. CDR3 sequence: CASSGTGAPYEQYF. The CDR3 coding sequence is TGTGCCAGCAGCGGAACAGGGGCCCCCTACGAGCAGTACTTC.